These 22 T cell receptor beta chains share one sample of origin, sequenced in a study of blood T cell repertoires in COVID-19. Generated by immunoSEQ multiplex PCR, the TCRdb table keeps only in-frame clones and is missing some. The profile covers a few hundred thousand clones, with about 92% appearing a single time and about 18% taken by the ten largest. Sequencing was performed on PBMCs or T cells enriched from blood (not recorded which). Receptors were obtained from a woman in her twenties or thirties who had recovered from COVID-19.

The rearrangement joins TRBV7-2 to TRBJ1-2, with D hard to call. Trimming removed 5 bases from V and 6 bases from J, with 10 bases in between. This CDR3 spans 12 amino acids. The V gene's germline CDR1 is SGHTA and CDR2 FQGNSA. The CDR3 is CASSRELDGYTF. The CDR3 DNA is TGTGCCAGCAGCAGGGAGTTGGATGGCTACACCTTC.

This CDR3 reads CASSRELLYF. As DNA, the CDR3 is TGTGCCAGCAGCCGAGAACTTCTGTACTTC. The chain joins TRBV28 to TRBJ2-7; D remains ambiguous. Germline V gene data show CDR1 as MDHEN and CDR2 as SYDVKM. Deletions cut 6 bases from V and 12 bases from J, with 12 bases between. There are 10 residues in the CDR3.

This clone came up a few times. This rearrangement joins TRBV4-1 to TRBJ2-7; D may be TRBD2 (5 bases). The CDR3 runs 19 residues. Between the trimmed V and J ends, which lost 1 base and 0 bases, there was a span of 22 bases. Germline loops: CDR1 MGHRA, CDR2 YSYEKL. This CDR3 is CASSQGRLRARESSYEQYF. CDR3 nucleotides: TGCGCCAGCAGCCAAGGTCGCTTGCGCGCAAGGGAGAGCTCCTACGAGCAGTACTTC.

V and J are TRBV4-2 and TRBJ1-2, with a weak D call TRBD1 (5 bases). V gave up 4 bases and J gave up 8 bases, with 17 bases separating them. The CDR3 is made up of 14 amino acids. Per the germline V gene, CDR1 is LGHNA and CDR2 is YNFKEQ. The CDR3 loop reads CASSLQTVLSGYTF. Written as DNA, the CDR3 is TGTGCCAGCAGCCTACAGACAGTGTTAAGCGGCTACACCTTC.

J is TRBJ1-5 and V is TRBV28; tentative D call: TRBD1 (5 bases). The germline V gene has CDR1 MDHEN and CDR2 SYDVKM. Trimming took off 6 bases at V and 7 bases at J, with 13 bases between the two ends. This CDR3 region has 13 residues. The CDR3 spells CASSNLQGQPQHF. The CDR3 bases are TGTGCCAGCAGCAACCTCCAGGGCCAGCCCCAGCATTTT. Variable domain in full (rest from reference TRBV28 and TRBJ1-5): DVKVTQSSRYLVKRTGEKVFLECVQDMDHENMFWYRQDPGLGLRLIYFSYDVKMKEKGDIPEGYSVSREKKERFSLILESASTNQTSMYLCASSNLQGQPQHFGDGTRLSIL.

The chain couples TRBV4-1 to TRBJ2-7; the match to TRBD2 covers 11 bases. The CDR3 spans 16 residues. Trimming at V came to 1 base and at J to 2 bases, leaving 4 bases not matched to a gene. In germline, CDR1 is MGHRA, CDR2 YSYEKL. The CDR3, as DNA: TGCGCCAGCAGCCAAGTAGCGGGAGGGTCTGCCTACGAGCAGTACTTC. Translating it yields CASSQVAGGSAYEQYF.

V gene TRBV5-1 combines with J gene TRBJ2-1; TRBD2 agrees at 13 bases. The CDR3 runs 15 residues. Germline CDR1 SGHRS, CDR2 YFSETQ. Unmatched junction bases numbered 3, after V lost 0 bases and J lost 9 bases. The CDR3 reads CASSLVLAGGREQFF. The CDR3 nucleotides read TGCGCCAGCAGCTTGGTACTAGCGGGAGGGCGTGAGCAGTTCTTC. Full variable domain (rest looked up from reference TRBV5-1 and TRBJ2-1): KAGVTQTPRYLIKTRGQQVTLSCSPISGHRSVSWYQQTPGQGLQFLFEYFSETQRNKGNFPGRFSGRQFSNSRSEMNVSTLELGDSALYLCASSLVLAGGREQFFGPGTRLTVL.

The V gene is TRBV27, the J gene TRBJ1-2; 7 nucleotides align to TRBD1. The CDR3 is 16 amino acids. Trimming removed 0 bases from V and 4 bases from J; junction bases left unmatched: 8. CDR1 and CDR2 (germline): MNHEY, SMNVEV (reference sequence). The CDR3 loop reads CASSLSGQGGAYGYTF. In DNA form, the CDR3 reads TGTGCCAGCAGTTTATCGGGGCAGGGGGGTGCCTATGGCTACACCTTC.

The CDR3 protein is CASSYDRTGDQYF. The CDR3 DNA sequence: TGTGCCAGCAGTTACGACAGGACAGGAGACCAGTACTTC. The chain combines TRBV6-5 with TRBJ2-5, with 7 bases matching TRBD1. Germline V gene sequence: CDR1 MNHEY, CDR2 SVGAGI. The CDR3 consists of 13 residues. With V trimmed by 2 bases and J by 10 bases, 7 bases remained unmatched.

The V gene is TRBV13, the J gene TRBJ1-2; no clear D gene. The CDR3 length is 14 residues. Germline CDR1 and CDR2: PRHDT and FYEKMQ (reference sequence). Between the trimmed V and J ends, which lost 0 bases and 3 bases, there was a span of 8 bases. The CDR3 region is CASSLGSTDYGYTF. CDR3 in DNA: TGTGCCAGCAGCTTAGGATCTACCGACTATGGCTACACCTTC.

The rearrangement joins TRBV19 to TRBJ1-1; a possible D gene is TRBD1 (5 bases). Trimming stripped 11 bases from V and 3 bases from J, with 19 bases between. In germline, CDR1 is LNHDA, CDR2 SQIVND (reference sequence). The CDR3 spans 14 residues. CDR3 loop: CAASGRQGHTEAFF. The CDR3 DNA sequence: TGTGCCGCAAGCGGGAGGCAGGGCCACACTGAAGCTTTCTTT.

The V gene is TRBV30, the J gene TRBJ1-4; D is perhaps TRBD1 (6 bases). V lost 1 base, J lost 5 bases, and 11 bases lay in between. Germline V lookup: CDR1 GTSNPN, CDR2 SVGIG (reference sequence). The CDR3 runs to 14 residues. The CDR3 region is CAWSGQGGNEKLFF. The DNA for the CDR3 is TGTGCCTGGAGTGGCCAAGGGGGAAATGAAAAACTGTTTTTT.

This chain connects TRBV7-2 to TRBJ2-4; a possible D gene is TRBD2 (6 bases). This CDR3 is built from 18 residues. Germline values: CDR1 SGHTA, CDR2 FQGNSA. V lost 1 base, J lost 0 bases, and 16 bases lay in between. As DNA, the CDR3 is TGTGCCAGCAGCTTAGGAGTAGCGGACACAATAGCCAAAAACATTCAGTACTTC. Protein sequence: CASSLGVADTIAKNIQYF.

This chain links TRBV5-1 with TRBJ2-5; 11 bases are shared with TRBD2. The CDR3 has 14 residues. CDR1 is SGHRS, CDR2 YFSETQ, per germline. The V gene end was trimmed by 4 bases and the J gene end by 4 bases; junction bases not matched to a gene: 3. The CDR3 region has the DNA TGCGCCAGCAGCGCCGGGACTAGCGGAGAGACCCAGTACTTC. Its protein product is CASSAGTSGETQYF.

V gene TRBV10-3 combines with J gene TRBJ1-2; 8 positions agree with TRBD1. Losses at the gene ends were 4 bases for V and 2 bases for J; bases not matched to a gene: 6. The germline gives CDR1 ENHRY, CDR2 SYGVKD. CDR3 length: 15 amino acids. The CDR3 nucleotides are TGTGCCATCAGTGGGGGGGACAGGATGAACTATGGCTACACCTTC. Its translation is CAISGGDRMNYGYTF.

The CDR3 region is CSVVRAGGNEQFF. The CDR3 region has the DNA TGCAGCGTTGTTCGGGCAGGGGGGAATGAGCAGTTCTTC. The genes are TRBV29-1 and TRBJ2-1; the D gene is possibly TRBD1 (7 bases). The CDR3 runs to 13 residues. Trimming removed 4 bases at V and 7 bases at J, with 14 bases between. CDR1 SQVTM and CDR2 ANQGSEA come from the germline V gene.

The genes are TRBV10-3 and TRBJ2-1; 7 positions match TRBD1. The CDR3 spans 16 residues. Germline CDR1 reads ENHRY; CDR2 reads SYGVKD. V gave up 3 bases and J gave up 0 bases; unmatched junction bases: 5. The CDR3 bases are TGTGCCATCAGTGAAAGGGACAGTCACTCCTACAATGAGCAGTTCTTC. It yields the protein CAISERDSHSYNEQFF.

The chain carries TRBV5-4 and TRBJ2-2; possible D gene TRBD2, 6 bases. CDR1 SGHNT and CDR2 YYREEE come from the germline V gene (reference sequence). The CDR3 consists of 16 residues. V shed 0 bases and J shed 4 bases, with 13 bases lying between them. CDR3 region: CASSLATGVLTGELFF. The CDR3 nucleotides are TGTGCCAGCAGCTTGGCGACGGGGGTACTCACCGGGGAGCTGTTTTTT.

The CDR3 reads CASSLRTGGPYEQYF. CDR3 coding DNA: TGTGCCAGCAGCTTAAGAACAGGGGGGCCTTACGAGCAGTACTTC. This chain connects TRBV11-3 to TRBJ2-7, with 8 bases identical to TRBD1. This CDR3 contains 15 residues. Trimming at V came to 2 bases and at J to 4 bases, leaving 7 bases not matched to a gene. Germline CDR1 and CDR2: SGHNT and YENEEA.

This sequence joins TRBV3-1 (or the pseudogene TRBV3-2) and TRBJ1-5, with D tentatively TRBD1 (6 bases). V gave up 0 bases and J gave up 9 bases, with 9 bases separating them. The CDR3 runs to 13 residues. Germline V gene lookup returns CDR1 LGHDT and CDR2 YNNKEL (reference sequence). The CDR3 region is CASSQERGGPQHF. CDR3 bases: TGTGCCAGCAGCCAAGAGAGAGGGGGGCCCCAGCATTTT.

The CDR3 protein is CASSSDSSRSEQYF. For the CDR3, the DNA is TGTGCCAGCAGTTCGGACAGCAGTCGGTCCGAGCAGTACTTC. This chain links TRBV6-5 with TRBJ2-7; possibly TRBD1 for D (6 bases). V was clipped by 4 bases and J by 6 bases, with 16 bases between them. This CDR3 has 14 amino acids. Germline V lookup: CDR1 MNHEY, CDR2 SVGAGI.

The V and J genes are TRBV4-3 and TRBJ1-3; 7 positions agree with TRBD1. Germline lookup yields CDR1 LGHNA and CDR2 YSLEER. The CDR3 spans 15 residues. Trimming cost V 2 bases and J 0 bases; bases outside gene matches: 1. The CDR3 nucleotides read TGCGCCAGCAGCCAAAACAGGGGCTCTGGAAACACCATATATTTT. Protein sequence: CASSQNRGSGNTIYF.